The clone carrying this TCR beta chain was seen a few times. Its matching antigen is unknown. Libraries were prepared by immunoSEQ multiplex PCR; TCRdb keeps only in-frame clonotypes and omits some of them. This sample yields about 100,000 clones, of which approximately 91% are seen a single time; 1.5% to 2% belongs to the top ten. The data were taken from a study of T cell responses to AZD1222 COVID-19 vaccine. Study findings and constraints: Elevations in Spike-specific TCR breadth and depth followed administration of two AZD1222 doses. Repertoire collection took place solely once the T cell response had peaked. Baseline testing showed seropositivity in only six or seven AZD1222 recipients.

Trimming took 1 base from V and 5 from J, leaving 18 bases between them. Germline CDR1 and CDR2: LGHDT and YNNKEL (reference sequence). The CDR3 contains 18 residues. The chain combines TRBV3-1 (or the pseudogene TRBV3-2) with TRBJ1-6; D uncertain. This receptor was identified in an adult in good health. This material consisted of peripheral blood, taken on day 0 of AZD1222 vaccination. CDR3 coding DNA: TGTGCCAGCAGCCAAGCGGGGTGGTTCGGGATTGATAATTCACCCCTCCACTTT. Translation gives CASSQAGWFGIDNSPLHF.